A single sample is the source of the 13 T cell receptor beta chains below, sequenced in a study of PD-1 blockade in mismatch repair-deficient tumors (dated by TCRdb to about 2017). Sample time point, as interpreted from the label and publication: roughly 11-day in vitro stimulation with candidate neoantigen peptide 7. Receptor amplification or capture employed the immunoSEQ multiplex PCR assay. Not all clones reach the TCRdb copy of this immuneACCESS table, which keeps in-frame sequences only. Checked studies attribute under half of the gap to unresolved V genes and leave the rest unexplained. The sample table holds more than 7,500 clones, of which over 80% were seen once. Approximately 12% of the sample is in the top ten clones. The antigens these receptors bind are not known. Sequenced material: cells cultured in vitro, taken from a patient treated with pembrolizumab. Receptors originate from an adult with mismatch repair-deficient cancer.

The sample holds one count of this clone. V usage is TRBV2 and J usage is TRBJ1-2; the match to TRBD1 covers 7 bases. The junction had 7 bases not matched to a gene; V was cut back by 5 bases and J by 4 bases. CDR3 size: 14 residues. In germline, CDR1 is SNHLY, CDR2 FYNNEI. The CDR3 nucleotides are TGTGCCAGCAGTTCGGGGACAGCTCTCTATGGCTACACCTTC. The encoded protein is CASSSGTALYGYTF.

The chain recombines TRBV5-1 with TRBJ2-2; D assignment may be TRBD1 or TRBD2 (6 bases each). CDR3 length equals 13 residues. Trimming stripped 3 bases from V and 9 bases from J, with 12 bases between. Germline V lookup: CDR1 SGHRS, CDR2 YFSETQ. The CDR3 sequence is CASSSPGGRELFF. In nucleotides, the CDR3 is TGCGCCAGCAGCTCTCCCGGGGGCCGGGAGCTGTTTTTT.

V gene TRBV5-1 combines with J gene TRBJ2-1; 8 nucleotides align to TRBD2. The CDR3 has 16 amino acids. Losses at the gene ends were 0 bases for V and 8 bases for J; bases not matched to a gene: 10. The germline V gene encodes CDR1 SGHRS and CDR2 YFSETQ. The CDR3 region is CASSLVKGAGADEQFF. For the CDR3, the DNA is TGCGCCAGCAGCTTGGTAAAAGGAGCGGGAGCGGATGAGCAGTTCTTC.

This chain connects TRBV7-8 to TRBJ2-2; D possibly corresponds to TRBD2 (5 bases). The CDR3 has 15 residues. Germline V lookup: CDR1 SGHVS, CDR2 FQNEAQ. The V end lost 0 bases, the J end lost 4 bases, and 9 bases lay between the germline ends. The CDR3 nucleotides are TGTGCCAGCAGCTTAGCGGGGAGAGGCACCGGGGAGCTGTTTTTT. Protein product: CASSLAGRGTGELFF.

The chain recombines TRBV6-1 with TRBJ1-1, with D unclear. The CDR3 is 13 amino acids. Germline CDR1 is MNHNS and CDR2 is SASEGT. V was trimmed by 4 bases and J by 3 bases, leaving 9 bases between them. The CDR3 DNA sequence: TGTGCCAGCAGTGTAGGGTTGGACACTGAAGCTTTCTTT. Its translation is CASSVGLDTEAFF.

V usage is TRBV5-1 and J usage is TRBJ2-3; TRBD2 matches 14 bases. The trim removed 2 bases at V and 6 bases at J, leaving 17 bases unmatched. CDR3 length: 20 residues. Germline CDR1 SGHRS, CDR2 YFSETQ. CDR3 bases: TGCGCCAGCAGCTTAGACATAGTTACGACTAGCGGGAGGGCAGCGGATACGCAGTATTTT. It encodes CASSLDIVTTSGRAADTQYF.

The chain links TRBV19 to TRBJ1-5; D is ambiguous. V gave up 3 bases and J gave up 5 bases, with 11 bases separating them. The germline gives CDR1 LNHDA, CDR2 SQIVND (reference sequence). This CDR3 spans 14 amino acids. In DNA, the CDR3 is TGTGCCAGTAGTATTTTAAGTCGTGATCAGCCCCAGCATTTT. As protein: CASSILSRDQPQHF. Supplemented by reference TRBV19 and TRBJ1-5, the full variable domain reads DGGITQSPKYLFRKEGQNVTLSCEQNLNHDAMYWYRQDPGQGLRLIYYSQIVNDFQKGDIAEGYSVSREKKESFPLTVTSAQKNPTAFYLCASSILSRDQPQHFGDGTRLSIL.

The CDR3 protein is CASSSGTGYRGDTIYF. In DNA, the CDR3 is TGTGCCAGCAGCTCCGGGACAGGTTATCGAGGGGACACCATATATTTT. The chain couples TRBV7-9 to TRBJ1-3, with 8 bases that match TRBD1. V gave up 4 bases and J gave up 8 bases; unmatched junction bases: 13. Germline values: CDR1 SEHNR, CDR2 FQNEAQ (reference sequence). The CDR3 runs to 16 residues. Drawing the rest from reference TRBV7-9 and TRBJ1-3, the complete variable domain is DTGVSQNPRHKITKRGQNVTFRCDPISEHNRLYWYRQTLGQGPEFLTYFQNEAQLEKSRLLSDRFSAERPKGSFSTLEIQRTEQGDSAMYLCASSSGTGYRGDTIYFGEGSWLTVV.

The CDR3 loop is CASKLPTGGVGGYTF. CDR3 bases: TGTGCCAGCAAACTACCGACAGGGGGGGTGGGTGGCTACACCTTC. The rearrangement links TRBV28 to TRBJ1-2; 9 bases are a match to TRBD1. Germline lookup yields CDR1 MDHEN and CDR2 SYDVKM. After removal of 7 bases from V and 7 bases from J, the junction contained 13 bases not matched to a gene. This CDR3 comprises 15 residues.

The rearrangement joins TRBV5-6 to TRBJ1-1; 9 bases are shared with TRBD1. The CDR3 consists of 14 residues. CDR1 and CDR2 from the germline V gene are SGHDT and YYEEEE. After removal of 4 bases from V and 8 bases from J, the junction contained 9 bases not matched to a gene. The CDR3 coding sequence is TGTGCCAGCAGCGGAAACAGGGGGCTTAGAGAAGCTTTCTTT. Translating it yields CASSGNRGLREAFF.

The chain has TRBV9 and TRBJ2-1; TRBD2 agrees at 11 bases. With V trimmed by 2 bases and J by 5 bases, 3 bases remained unmatched. This CDR3 is 15 amino acids long. Germline V gene sequence: CDR1 SGDLS, CDR2 YYNGEE. The CDR3 sequence: CASSVGLAANNEQFF. The CDR3 region has the DNA TGTGCCAGCAGCGTGGGACTAGCGGCCAACAATGAGCAGTTCTTC.

The chain couples TRBV4-1 to TRBJ1-5, with D uncertain. The CDR3 spans 14 residues. V was cut by 1 base and J by 2 bases, with 6 bases left in between. Germline CDR1 reads MGHRA; CDR2 reads YSYEKL. CDR3 sequence reads: CASSQVERNQPQHF. DNA for the CDR3: TGCGCCAGCAGCCAAGTCGAACGCAATCAGCCCCAGCATTTT.

The chain links TRBV5-1 to TRBJ2-1, with 13 bases identical to TRBD2. V trimming: 4 bases; J trimming: 0 bases; junction bases outside the gene matches: 10. The CDR3 contains 19 residues. Germline V CDR1 and CDR2: SGHRS, YFSETQ. The CDR3 reads CASSLPGLAGTSSYNEQFF. The DNA of the CDR3 is TGCGCCAGCAGCCTTCCGGGACTAGCGGGAACAAGCTCCTACAATGAGCAGTTCTTC.